This TCR beta chain was sequenced during a study of control samples from healthy donors and cancer patients. Trimming cost V 5 bases and J 5 bases, with 15 bases left between them. The length of the CDR3 is 15 residues. The germline CDR1 and CDR2 sequences are SGHTA and FQGNSA. Sequencing used immunoSEQ multiplex PCR; TCRdb keeps in-frame clones, though not all of them. The repertoire includes 100,000 or so clones, approximately 83% of them detected once, and roughly 13% sits in the top ten. The specimen was blood. The origin of this receptor is a woman aged 45-65 years in good health. The chain links TRBV7-2 to TRBJ2-2, with unresolved D. CDR3 in DNA: TGTGCCAGCAGCCCCACCGCCTCTTCGACCGGGGAGCTGTTTTTT. Encoded protein: CASSPTASSTGELFF.